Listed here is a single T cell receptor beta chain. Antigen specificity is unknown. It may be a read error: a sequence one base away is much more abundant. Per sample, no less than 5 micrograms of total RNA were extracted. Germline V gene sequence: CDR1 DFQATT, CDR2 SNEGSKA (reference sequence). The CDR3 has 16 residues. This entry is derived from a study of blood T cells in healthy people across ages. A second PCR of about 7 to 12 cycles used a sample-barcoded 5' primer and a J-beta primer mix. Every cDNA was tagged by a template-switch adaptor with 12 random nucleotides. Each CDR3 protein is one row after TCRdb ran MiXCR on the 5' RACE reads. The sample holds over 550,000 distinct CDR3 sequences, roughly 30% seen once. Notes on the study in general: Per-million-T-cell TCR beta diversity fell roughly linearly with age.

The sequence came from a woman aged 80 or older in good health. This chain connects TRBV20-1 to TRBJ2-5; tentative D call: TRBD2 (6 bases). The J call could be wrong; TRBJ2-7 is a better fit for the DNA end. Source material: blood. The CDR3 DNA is TGCAGTGCTAGAGGACATGGGGGGTTCTCTACTTACGAGCAGTACTTC. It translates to CSARGHGGFSTYEQYF.